This T cell receptor (beta chain) was profiled in a study of cytomegalovirus exposure and HLA in healthy donors. Whole-study results and caveats: Later analysis suggested links between common viral pathogens and several top significant clusters. For most TCR beta V segments, an earlier analysis put the productive rate at about 90% or about 30% of the time.

Primers for the PCR totalled 60 Vbeta and 13 Jbeta. Sequenced by immunoSEQ multiplex PCR; TCRdb stores in-frame clones only, minus some. This sample has tens of thousands of clones, with 75% found just once. Points on this clone: What it recognizes is unknown.

The clonotype originates from a middle-aged woman in good health and CMV-seropositive. The source material was PBMCs.

The CDR3 is CASSPGFTEETQYF. The CDR3 DNA sequence: TGTGCCAGCAGCCCGGGTTTCACCGAAGAGACCCAGTACTTC. The V call is TRBV5-6, the J call TRBJ2-5; no clear D. The CDR3 extends over 14 amino acids. V shed 4 bases and J shed 3 bases, with 13 bases lying between them. Germline assignment: CDR1 SGHDT and CDR2 YYEEEE. Full variable domain (rest looked up from reference TRBV5-6 and TRBJ2-5): DAGVTQSPTHLIKTRGQQVTLRCSPKSGHDTVSWYQQALGQGPQFIFQYYEEEERQRGNFPDRFSGHQFPNYSSELNVNALLLGDSALYLCASSPGFTEETQYFGPGTRLLVL.